The clone carrying this T cell receptor beta chain appeared a few times. One entry per CDR3 protein results from TCRdb running MiXCR on the 5' RACE reads. The table records about 130,000 distinct CDR3 sequences, about 8.4% of them present only once. This sample is drawn from a study of T cells after yellow fever vaccination. Whole-study context: Fractions of low cell number were prepared using SMART-Seq v4 Ultra Low Input.

The CDR3 contains 12 residues. Trimming shortened V by 3 bases and J by 4 bases, and 9 bases separated the two germline ends. From germline, CDR1 is DFQATT and CDR2 SNEGSKA (reference sequence). The TCR originated in a man in his late teens or twenties who received the YFV17D yellow fever vaccine. This specimen was CD8+ T cells sorted from PBMCs, taken on the day of the yellow fever booster vaccination. The V and J genes are TRBV20-1 and TRBJ1-1; no clear D gene. The CDR3 bases are TGCAGTGCTAGTAGGGCGGTCACTGAAGCTTTCTTT. Translation gives CSASRAVTEAFF.